Below, one T cell receptor (beta chain) is given with its context. Its antigen is currently unknown. The sample originates from a study of T cell responses to AZD1222 COVID-19 vaccine. Whole-study context: Second-dose schedules of about 4 or about 12 weeks were combined. The study's findings and limits: Baseline seropositivity occurred in only a handful of AZD1222 recipients. Spike-wide coverage was observed for vaccine-associated CD4 TCRs, with dominant responses at 160-218 and 743-854. The donor group comprised mostly white British people and more females; the analysis possibly underestimated clonal diversity.

Trimming took 6 bases from V and 2 from J, leaving 25 bases between them. The CDR3 is 18 amino acids. Germline CDR1 is KGHSH and CDR2 is LQKENI. Produced via immunoSEQ multiplex PCR; TCRdb's table is partial and in-frame only. The table includes around 130,000 clones, 80% to 95% detected once. Material: peripheral blood, obtained on day 0 of AZD1222 vaccination. This chain joins TRBV18 and TRBJ1-2; the D gene is possibly TRBD1 (5 bases). The sequence was collected from an adult in good health. CDR3 nucleotide sequence: TGTGCCAGCTCTTCCTTACCCCTTACCGGGACGAGCAACTATGGCTACACCTTC. Translation gives CASSSLPLTGTSNYGYTF.